The clone carrying this TCR beta chain was observed a few times. Its antigen is unidentified. These data originate in a study of early T cells in non-severe SARS-CoV-2 infection. In the study overall: The input, bulk RNA from unsorted whole blood, was sequenced, and chains were unpaired. Study-wide results and caveats: Anti-spike CD8 responses were favored by VDJdb matching, which missed private and CD4 specificities.

MiXCR was run by TCRdb on the 5' RACE reads, yielding one entry per CDR3 protein. The sample has roughly 61,000 distinct CDR3 sequences; over 10% are singletons. The receptor was derived from an adult who was a healthcare worker with PCR-confirmed SARS-CoV-2 infection or an uninfected control (not recorded which). The sample was whole blood, taken at baseline.

CDR3 amino acids: CASSFKETQYF. The CDR3 coding sequence is TGTGCCAGCAGCTTCAAAGAGACCCAGTACTTC. The chain uses TRBV7-2 and TRBJ2-5; D is ambiguous. V gave up 3 bases and J gave up 3 bases, with 2 bases separating them. The CDR3 contains 11 residues. Per germline, CDR1 SGHTA and CDR2 FQGNSA.